This T cell receptor beta chain appears in the sequencing data of a study of blood T cells in healthy people across ages. Study in general: About one barcoded beta molecule per two T cells came from capture by template switching.

The draw of peripheral blood yielded ten milliliters from each donor. Regarding the study as a whole: A conclusive naive versus antigen-experienced comparison was prevented by the unsorted PBMCs.

Notes on this clonotype: No antigen is known for it.

A sample-barcoded 5' primer and a J-beta primer mix were used in a second PCR of about 7 to 12 cycles. Template switching added a 12-random-nucleotide identifier to every cDNA molecule. TCRdb used MiXCR to reprocess the 5' RACE reads, holding one entry per CDR3 protein. The data show around 940,000 distinct CDR3 sequences, just over 50% seen once. This receptor was obtained from a woman in her sixties or seventies in good health. The sample consisted of blood.

The CDR3 nucleotides are TGCGCCAGCAGCCCCGGGGGGGTCTCTGGGGCCAACGTCCTGACTTTC. It yields the protein CASSPGGVSGANVLTF. The V and J genes are TRBV5-1 and TRBJ2-6; TRBD2 matches 8 bases. V lost 4 bases, J lost 0 bases, and 3 bases stayed unmatched. The CDR3 runs to 16 residues. Germline lookup yields CDR1 SGHRS and CDR2 YFSETQ.